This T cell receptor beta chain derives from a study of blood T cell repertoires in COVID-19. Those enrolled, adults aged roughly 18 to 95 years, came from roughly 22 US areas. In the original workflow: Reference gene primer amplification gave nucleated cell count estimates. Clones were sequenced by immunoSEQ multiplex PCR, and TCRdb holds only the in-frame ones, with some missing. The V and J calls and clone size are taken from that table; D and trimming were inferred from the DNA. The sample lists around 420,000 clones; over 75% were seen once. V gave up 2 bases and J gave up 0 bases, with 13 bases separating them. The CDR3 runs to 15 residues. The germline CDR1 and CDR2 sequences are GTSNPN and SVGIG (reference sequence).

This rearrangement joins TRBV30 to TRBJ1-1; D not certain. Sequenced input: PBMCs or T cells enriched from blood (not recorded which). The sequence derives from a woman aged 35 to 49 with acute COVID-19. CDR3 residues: CAWSTWEGLNTEAFF. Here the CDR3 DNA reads TGTGCCTGGAGTACGTGGGAGGGCCTGAACACTGAAGCTTTCTTT.